This T cell receptor (beta chain) originates from a study of cytomegalovirus exposure and HLA in healthy donors. General observations from the study: A missense variant in DCLRE1C was later tied to TCR beta V- and J-gene trimming.

The PCR ran on 60 Vbeta and 13 Jbeta primers. The data were produced by immunoSEQ multiplex PCR, yet TCRdb's version contains in-frame clones alone and is incomplete. Among over 130,000 clones listed, 79% were seen once. About this clone: Its antigen is still unknown.

This clonotype was sampled from a human donor in good health. Sequencing was performed on PBMCs.

The CDR3 DNA sequence: TGTGCCAGCAGCCAAGACCTAGCGGAGGCCTACGAGCAGTACTTC. Translating gives CASSQDLAEAYEQYF. The chain combines TRBV4-2 with TRBJ2-7; 7 bases align to TRBD2. Germline-derived CDR1 and CDR2 are LGHNA and YNFKEQ. The CDR3 runs 15 residues. V trimming: 0 bases; J trimming: 2 bases; junction bases outside the gene matches: 4.